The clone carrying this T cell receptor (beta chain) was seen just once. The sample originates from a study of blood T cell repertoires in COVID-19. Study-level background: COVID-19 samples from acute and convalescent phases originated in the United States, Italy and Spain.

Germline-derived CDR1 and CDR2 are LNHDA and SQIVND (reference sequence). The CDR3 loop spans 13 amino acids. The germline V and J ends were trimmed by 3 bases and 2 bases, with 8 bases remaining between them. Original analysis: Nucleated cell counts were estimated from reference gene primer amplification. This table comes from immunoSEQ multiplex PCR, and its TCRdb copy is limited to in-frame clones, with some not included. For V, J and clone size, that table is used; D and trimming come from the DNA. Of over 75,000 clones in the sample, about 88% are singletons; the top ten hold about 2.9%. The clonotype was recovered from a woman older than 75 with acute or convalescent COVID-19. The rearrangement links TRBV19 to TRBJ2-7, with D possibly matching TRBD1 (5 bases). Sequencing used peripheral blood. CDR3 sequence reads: CASSMRQTYEQYF. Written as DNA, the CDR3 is TGTGCCAGTAGTATGCGACAGACCTACGAGCAGTACTTC.